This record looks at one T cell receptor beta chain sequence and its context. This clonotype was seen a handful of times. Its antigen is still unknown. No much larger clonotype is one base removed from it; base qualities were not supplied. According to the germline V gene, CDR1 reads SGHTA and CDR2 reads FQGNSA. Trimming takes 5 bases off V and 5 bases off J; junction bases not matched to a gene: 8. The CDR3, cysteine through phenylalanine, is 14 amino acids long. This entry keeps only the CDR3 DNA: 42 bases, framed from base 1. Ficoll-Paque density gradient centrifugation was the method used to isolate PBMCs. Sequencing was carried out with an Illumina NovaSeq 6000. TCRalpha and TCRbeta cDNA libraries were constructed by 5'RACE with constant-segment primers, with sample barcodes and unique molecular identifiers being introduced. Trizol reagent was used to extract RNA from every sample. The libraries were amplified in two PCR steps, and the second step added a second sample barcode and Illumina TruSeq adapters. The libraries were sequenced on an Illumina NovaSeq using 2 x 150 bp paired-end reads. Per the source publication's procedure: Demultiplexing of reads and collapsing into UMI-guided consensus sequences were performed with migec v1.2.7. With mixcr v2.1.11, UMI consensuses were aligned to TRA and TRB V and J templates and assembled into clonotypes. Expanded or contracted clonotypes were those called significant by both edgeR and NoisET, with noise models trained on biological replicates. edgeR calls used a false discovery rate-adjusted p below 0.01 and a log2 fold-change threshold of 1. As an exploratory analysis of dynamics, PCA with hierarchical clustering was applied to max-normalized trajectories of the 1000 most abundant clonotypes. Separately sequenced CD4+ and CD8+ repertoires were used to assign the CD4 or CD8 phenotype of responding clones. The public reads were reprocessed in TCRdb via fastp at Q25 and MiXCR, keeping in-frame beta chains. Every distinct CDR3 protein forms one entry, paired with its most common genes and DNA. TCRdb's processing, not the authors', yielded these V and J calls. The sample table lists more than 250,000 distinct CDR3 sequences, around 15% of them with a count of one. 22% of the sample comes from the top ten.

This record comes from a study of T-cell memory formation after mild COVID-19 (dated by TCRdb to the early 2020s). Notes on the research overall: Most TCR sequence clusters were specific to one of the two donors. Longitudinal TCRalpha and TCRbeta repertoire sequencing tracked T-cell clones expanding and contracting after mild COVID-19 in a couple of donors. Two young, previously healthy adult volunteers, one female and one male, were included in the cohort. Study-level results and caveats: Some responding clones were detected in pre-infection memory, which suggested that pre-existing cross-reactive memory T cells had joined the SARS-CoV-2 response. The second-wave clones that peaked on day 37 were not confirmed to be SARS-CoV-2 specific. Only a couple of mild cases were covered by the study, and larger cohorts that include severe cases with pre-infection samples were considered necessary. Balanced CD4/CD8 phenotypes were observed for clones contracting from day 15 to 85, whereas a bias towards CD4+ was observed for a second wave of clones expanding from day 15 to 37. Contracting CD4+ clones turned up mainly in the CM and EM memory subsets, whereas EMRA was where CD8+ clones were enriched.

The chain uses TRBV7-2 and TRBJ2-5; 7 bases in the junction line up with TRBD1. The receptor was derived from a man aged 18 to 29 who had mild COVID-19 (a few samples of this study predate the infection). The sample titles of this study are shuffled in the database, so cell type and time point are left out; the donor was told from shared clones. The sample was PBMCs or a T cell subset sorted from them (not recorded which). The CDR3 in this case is CASSPDRTGETQYF. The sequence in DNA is TGTGCCAGCAGCCCGGACAGGACGGGGGAGACCCAGTACTTC.